The source of this T cell receptor (beta chain) is a study of blood T cell repertoires in COVID-19. The assay was immunoSEQ multiplex PCR, and TCRdb's table has in-frame clones only and misses some. This sample carries 250,000 to 400,000 clones, approximately 89% of them seen once, and the ten largest clones take 1.5% to 2%. With V trimmed by 6 bases and J by 4 bases, 6 bases remained unmatched. In germline, CDR1 is KGHDR, CDR2 SFDVKD. This CDR3 comprises 15 residues. The sequencing sample was made of peripheral blood. The chain employs TRBV24-1 and TRBJ2-5; 11 bases align to TRBD1. This receptor was obtained from a woman under 40 with COVID-19, enrolled during active disease. CDR3 bases: TGTGCCACCAGTCCTAGGACAGGGGGCGGAGAGACCCAGTACTTC. It translates to CATSPRTGGGETQYF.